Listed here are 30 T cell receptor beta chains from one sample, sequenced in a study of type 1 regulatory T cells. Findings of the study overall: Compared with non-type 1 regulatory T cells, type 1 regulatory T cells showed a more restricted TCR repertoire.

No antigens are known for them. From the reads, TCRdb called clonotypes with MiXCR, one entry per CDR3 protein. The repertoire consists of about 71,000 distinct CDR3 sequences, with around 20% occurring once and the leading ten covering around 8%. Sequencing was carried out using cultured type 1 regulatory T (Tr1) cells, either the whole culture or a sorted fraction (not recorded which). These receptors all stem from a human donor in good health.

The sample holds a few counts of this clonotype. The chain combines TRBV12-3 or TRBV12-4 with TRBJ2-2; perhaps TRBD2 as D (6 bases). The V and J ends lost 1 base and 5 bases respectively, with 11 bases between them. This CDR3 comprises 15 residues. This CDR3 is CASSLGLAYTGELFF. In nucleotides, the CDR3 is TGTGCCAGCAGTTTAGGGCTAGCGTATACCGGGGAGCTGTTTTTT.

This chain joins TRBV18 and TRBJ1-4, with D tentatively TRBD1 (5 bases). V gave up 8 bases and J gave up 0 bases, with 13 bases separating them. The CDR3 contains 15 residues. Per germline, CDR1 KGHSH and CDR2 LQKENI. This CDR3 is CASRPQQATNEKLFF. DNA of the CDR3: TGTGCCAGCCGACCGCAACAGGCAACTAATGAAAAACTGTTTTTT.

This clonotype was detected only a few times. The V gene is TRBV5-1, the J gene TRBJ1-2; the D gene is possibly TRBD1 (6 bases). Germline loops: CDR1 SGHRS, CDR2 YFSETQ. The CDR3 runs to 14 residues. Trimming took 4 bases from V and 6 from J, leaving 16 bases between them. CDR3: CASSPRTDVDGYTF. CDR3 DNA: TGCGCCAGCAGCCCTCGGACAGACGTCGATGGCTACACCTTC. Full variable domain (rest looked up from reference TRBV5-1 and TRBJ1-2): KAGVTQTPRYLIKTRGQQVTLSCSPISGHRSVSWYQQTPGQGLQFLFEYFSETQRNKGNFPGRFSGRQFSNSRSEMNVSTLELGDSALYLCASSPRTDVDGYTFGSGTRLTVV.

This clonotype was seen more than once but under ten times. The CDR3 loop reads CSASLLAGVTDTQYF. The CDR3 nucleotides are TGCAGTGCTAGTTTGCTAGCGGGAGTTACAGATACGCAGTATTTT. The chain combines TRBV20-1 with TRBJ2-3, with TRBD2 matching 10 bases. The CDR3 has 15 amino acids. Unmatched junction bases numbered 6, after V lost 3 bases and J lost 3 bases. Germline loops: CDR1 DFQATT, CDR2 SNEGSKA (reference sequence).

This clonotype came up many times. The rearrangement links TRBV27 to TRBJ1-4, with D tentatively TRBD1 (6 bases). Germline V CDR1 and CDR2: MNHEY, SMNVEV (reference sequence). The V end lost 6 bases, the J end lost 3 bases, and 8 bases lay between the germline ends. This CDR3 contains 13 residues. CDR3 loop: CASSRGSNEKLFF. CDR3 nucleotides: TGTGCCAGCAGCAGGGGATCTAATGAAAAACTGTTTTTT. Drawing the rest from reference TRBV27 and TRBJ1-4, the complete variable domain is EAQVTQNPRYLITVTGKKLTVTCSQNMNHEYMSWYRQDPGLGLRQIYYSMNVEVTDKGDVPEGYKVSRKEKRNFPLILESPSPNQTSLYFCASSRGSNEKLFFGSGTQLSVL.

This chain links TRBV5-1 with TRBJ1-1; D unclear. Germline V CDR1 and CDR2: SGHRS, YFSETQ. Trimming shortened V by 0 bases and J by 2 bases, and 5 bases separated the two germline ends. The CDR3 spans 13 residues. The CDR3 bases are TGCGCCAGCAGCTTGGCGACAAACACTGAAGCTTTCTTT. Protein: CASSLATNTEAFF.

The genes are TRBV5-1 and TRBJ2-2, with D possibly TRBD1 on 6 matching bases. This CDR3 is 15 amino acids long. V dropped 2 bases and J dropped 6 bases, with 14 bases sitting between them. The V gene's germline CDR1 is SGHRS and CDR2 YFSETQ. This CDR3 reads CASSLNRAYAGELFF. The CDR3 DNA reads TGCGCCAGCAGCTTAAACAGGGCGTACGCCGGGGAGCTGTTTTTT.

This clonotype was observed many times. This rearrangement joins TRBV10-3 to TRBJ2-5, with 10 bases identical to TRBD2. The CDR3 is made up of 14 amino acids. V lost 6 bases and J lost 5; bases outside the gene matches: 6. Germline loops: CDR1 ENHRY, CDR2 SYGVKD. The CDR3 nucleotides are TGTGCCATCAGGCCGGGACTAGCGACGGAGACCCAGTACTTC. Translating it yields CAIRPGLATETQYF.

The table lists this clonotype with a few counts. The genes are TRBV12-3 or TRBV12-4 and TRBJ2-3; 10 nucleotides match TRBD2. The CDR3 contains 17 residues. J was trimmed by 9 bases and V by 2 bases; bases with no gene match: 14. CDR3 in DNA: TGTGCCAGCAGTTTATCGTCAAGCGGGAGGGTCGTGGGCACGCAGTATTTT. It yields the protein CASSLSSSGRVVGTQYF.

The chain links TRBV29-1 to TRBJ1-1, with D possibly being TRBD1 (5 bases). This CDR3 spans 14 amino acids. Looked up from germline, CDR1 is SQVTM and CDR2 is ANQGSEA. V was pared by 1 base and J by 10 bases, with 19 bases between. CDR3 coding DNA: TGCAGCGTTGAAGGGACACACTATTTGGGGGGAGCTTTCTTT. This sequence encodes CSVEGTHYLGGAFF.

In its sample, this clonotype was seen many times. The chain combines TRBV5-1 with TRBJ1-5, with a weak D call TRBD1 (6 bases). Germline V gene data show CDR1 as SGHRS and CDR2 as YFSETQ. V lost 4 bases and J lost 4, with 12 bases in between. This CDR3 has 14 amino acids. This CDR3 is CASSRDTGNQPQHF. The CDR3 coding sequence is TGCGCCAGCAGCAGGGACACGGGTAATCAGCCCCAGCATTTT.

This clonotype was seen more than once but under ten times. This rearrangement joins TRBV18 to TRBJ1-2; the D gene is possibly TRBD1 (5 bases). From germline, CDR1 is KGHSH and CDR2 LQKENI. The CDR3 has 17 amino acids. Trimming removed 3 bases at V and 6 bases at J, with 23 bases between. The CDR3 DNA follows: TGTGCCAGCTCACCCGCTCGGAACGGGGCCAATTTTAATGGCTACACCTTC. Its translation: CASSPARNGANFNGYTF.

This clonotype was observed at least ten times. The chain couples TRBV5-1 to TRBJ2-5, with 9 bases lining up with TRBD2. This CDR3 comprises 16 residues. Looked up from germline, CDR1 is SGHRS and CDR2 is YFSETQ. Trimming took 0 bases from V and 1 from J; bases not matched to a gene: 4. CDR3: CASSLELAGFQETQYF. In DNA, the CDR3 is TGCGCCAGCAGCTTGGAACTAGCGGGCTTCCAAGAGACCCAGTACTTC.

This sequence joins TRBV7-9 and TRBJ1-2; D is ambiguous. CDR3 size: 12 residues. Germline-derived CDR1 and CDR2 are SEHNR and FQNEAQ (reference sequence). Trimming removed 5 bases at V and 1 base at J, with 5 bases between. The CDR3: CASSQVNYGYTF. The CDR3 DNA is TGTGCCAGCAGCCAAGTTAACTATGGCTACACCTTC.

The V gene is TRBV5-6, the J gene TRBJ1-5, with D maybe TRBD1 (5 bases). CDR1 and CDR2 from the germline V gene are SGHDT and YYEEEE. CDR3 length: 15 residues. The V gene lost 1 base and the J gene lost 2 bases, with 10 bases spanning the gap. The CDR3 bases are TGTGCCAGCAGCTTGAGAGGGGCGGGCAATCAGCCCCAGCATTTT. This gives the protein CASSLRGAGNQPQHF.

The chain has TRBV10-1 and TRBJ1-2, with D maybe TRBD1 (6 bases). The CDR3 consists of 13 residues. V lost 7 bases and J 5 bases, leaving 14 bases between the germline ends. CDR1 is WNHNN and CDR2 is SYGVQD in the germline V gene (reference sequence). CDR3 protein: CASTLKGGYGYTF. CDR3 nucleotide sequence: TGCGCCAGCACCCTAAAAGGGGGGTATGGCTACACCTTC.

V gene TRBV13 combines with J gene TRBJ1-1, with 8 positions matching TRBD1. CDR3 length equals 14 residues. V gave up 5 bases and J gave up 3 bases; unmatched junction bases: 5. Germline CDR1 and CDR2: PRHDT and FYEKMQ (reference sequence). CDR3 sequence: CASSRNRGYTEAFF. The CDR3 region has the DNA TGTGCCAGCAGCAGAAACAGGGGGTACACTGAAGCTTTCTTT.

The chain carries TRBV28 and TRBJ2-1; 10 positions match TRBD1. The CDR3 consists of 17 residues. J lost 4 bases, V lost 6 bases, and 12 bases had no gene match. In germline, CDR1 is MDHEN, CDR2 SYDVKM. CDR3 nucleotide sequence: TGTGCCAGCAGAGGAAACACCCCGGGACAGGGGTACAATGAGCAGTTCTTC. It specifies CASRGNTPGQGYNEQFF.

This clonotype appeared a few times. The chain recombines TRBV12-3 or TRBV12-4 with TRBJ1-6; D is unresolved. Trimming cost V 6 bases and J 6 bases, with 15 bases left between them. This CDR3 spans 15 amino acids. The CDR3 protein is CASSSRPAGNSPLHF. Written as DNA, the CDR3 is TGTGCCAGCAGCTCTAGACCTGCGGGTAATTCACCCCTCCACTTT.

This clonotype was counted ten times or more. The V and J genes are TRBV12-3 or TRBV12-4 and TRBJ1-5; TRBD1 matches 7 bases. V trimming: 4 bases; J trimming: 6 bases; junction bases outside the gene matches: 3. This CDR3 is built from 13 residues. The CDR3 region is CASSYTGAQPQHF. CDR3 bases: TGTGCCAGCAGTTACACAGGGGCTCAGCCCCAGCATTTT.

This chain uses TRBV20-1 with TRBJ2-4; 9 positions agree with TRBD2. Germline CDR1 and CDR2: DFQATT and SNEGSKA (reference sequence). The CDR3 totals 14 residues. V was pared by 6 bases and J by 2 bases, with 5 bases of the junction left unmatched. The CDR3 is CSAYSGSTKNIQYF. The CDR3 DNA reads as TGCAGTGCCTATAGCGGGAGCACCAAAAACATTCAGTACTTC.

V is TRBV7-2 and J is TRBJ1-2; D gene ambiguous. The germline V and J ends were trimmed by 5 bases and 8 bases, with 18 bases remaining between them. CDR1 is SGHTA, CDR2 FQGNSA, per germline. The CDR3 spans 14 residues. In DNA form, the CDR3 reads TGTGCCAGCAGCGGCCCTTTAAGGACGGGAGGCTACACCTTC. This codes for CASSGPLRTGGYTF.

This sequence joins TRBV30 and TRBJ1-6, with a tentative D call TRBD1 (5 bases). The V gene's germline CDR1 is GTSNPN and CDR2 SVGIG (reference sequence). There are 13 residues in the CDR3. V was clipped by 2 bases and J by 6 bases, with 8 bases between them. The CDR3 region is CAWSQGGNSPLHF. Written as DNA, the CDR3 is TGTGCCTGGAGTCAGGGCGGTAATTCACCCCTCCACTTT.

This rearrangement joins TRBV7-2 to TRBJ2-7, with D possibly TRBD2 on 6 matching bases. V was shortened by 3 bases and J by 6 bases, with 12 bases between the two germline ends. The CDR3 extends over 13 amino acids. Looked up from germline, CDR1 is SGHTA and CDR2 is FQGNSA. The chain's CDR3 is CASSLETRTEQYF. The CDR3 DNA is TGTGCCAGCAGCTTGGAGACTAGGACCGAGCAGTACTTC.

V gene TRBV20-1 combines with J gene TRBJ2-7; 12 bases align to TRBD1. There are 13 residues in the CDR3. Germline CDR1 reads DFQATT; CDR2 reads SNEGSKA (reference sequence). Unmatched junction bases numbered 6, after V lost 6 bases and J lost 6 bases. CDR3 sequence: CSAGGQGALEQYF. The CDR3 DNA is TGCAGTGCGGGGGGACAGGGGGCTCTCGAGCAGTACTTC.

This clonotype has just a few counts. The chain recombines TRBV3-1 with TRBJ2-7, with 9 bases lining up with TRBD2. The CDR3 runs 15 residues. Germline CDR1 is LGHDT and CDR2 is YNNKEL (reference sequence). With V trimmed by 4 bases and J by 9 bases, 13 bases remained unmatched. The CDR3 loop reads CASSLVSSGISGQYF. CDR3 sequence (DNA): TGTGCCAGCAGCCTGGTCTCTAGCGGGATATCCGGGCAGTACTTC.

This clonotype was picked up a small number of times. The rearrangement joins TRBV7-9 to TRBJ1-4; D is uncertain. Trimming cost V 0 bases and J 4 bases, with 9 bases left between them. The CDR3 runs to 15 residues. Germline V CDR1 and CDR2: SEHNR, FQNEAQ (reference sequence). In nucleotides, the CDR3 is TGTGCCAGCAGCTTAGCGCTGGCCGGTAATGAAAAACTGTTTTTT. Encoded protein: CASSLALAGNEKLFF.

The V and J genes are TRBV11-2 and TRBJ2-1; no clear D gene. V lost 7 bases, J lost 8 bases, and 6 bases lay in between. The CDR3 loop spans 10 amino acids. Germline CDR1 and CDR2: SGHAT and FQNNGV. The CDR3 coding sequence is TGTGCCAGCAACAATTATGAGCAGTTCTTC. It translates to CASNNYEQFF.

In its sample, this clonotype was seen a few times. This sequence joins TRBV9 and TRBJ1-1; weak D call: TRBD1 (5 bases). Trimming removed 7 bases from V and 5 bases from J, with 18 bases in between. The V gene's germline CDR1 is SGDLS and CDR2 YYNGEE. The CDR3 length is 14 residues. CDR3 in amino acids: CASSGSEGRTEAFF. CDR3 bases: TGTGCCAGCTCAGGGTCCGAGGGCCGAACTGAAGCTTTCTTT.

This rearrangement joins TRBV20-1 to TRBJ2-5, with D possibly TRBD2 on 7 matching bases. The CDR3 is made up of 12 amino acids. Germline V gene data show CDR1 as DFQATT and CDR2 as SNEGSKA (reference sequence). The V end lost 4 bases, the J end lost 5 bases, and 11 bases lay between the germline ends. The CDR3 protein is CSATGGAETQYF. In DNA, the CDR3 is TGCAGTGCTACGGGGGGCGCGGAGACCCAGTACTTC.